The following is a TCR beta chain sequence with its context. Its antigen is unidentified. This specimen belongs to a study of shared clonotypes between healthy human individuals. CD8 cells classed as naive were CD45RO-negative and positively selected for CCR7, excluding terminally differentiated effector memory CD45RA+ cells. The study enrolled healthy HIV-negative adults without recent acute infections or vaccinations as donors. Profiled with immunoSEQ multiplex PCR; TCRdb holds only in-frame clones, not every one. The sample gives some 800,000 clones, 85% to 95% of which show up once; under 30% is in the top ten. Study-wide points: Sorted-subset samples were not fully sequenced, rarefaction indicated. Collection of samples was limited to blood; tissue repertoires likely differ.

The CDR3 is 18 amino acids. From germline, CDR1 is MNHEY and CDR2 SMNVEV (reference sequence). The trim removed 3 bases at V and 0 bases at J, leaving 10 bases unmatched. The receptor comes from a man aged 25-45 years in good health. The rearrangement joins TRBV27 to TRBJ2-3; 9 bases line up with TRBD2. The specimen sequenced was naive CD8+ T cells sorted from blood. The CDR3, as DNA: TGTGCCAGCAGTTTTATCGTGGCGGGAGGGTATAGCACAGATACGCAGTATTTT. Its translation: CASSFIVAGGYSTDTQYF.